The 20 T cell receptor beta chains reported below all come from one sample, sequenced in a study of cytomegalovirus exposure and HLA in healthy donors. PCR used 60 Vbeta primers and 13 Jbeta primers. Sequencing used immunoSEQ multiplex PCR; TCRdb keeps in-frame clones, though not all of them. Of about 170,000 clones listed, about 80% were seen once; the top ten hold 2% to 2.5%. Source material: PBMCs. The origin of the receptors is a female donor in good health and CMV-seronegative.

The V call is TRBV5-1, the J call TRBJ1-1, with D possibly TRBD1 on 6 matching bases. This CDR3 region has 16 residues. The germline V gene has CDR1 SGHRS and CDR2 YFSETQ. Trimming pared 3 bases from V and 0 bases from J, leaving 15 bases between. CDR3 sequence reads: CASSSLKTGLNTEAFF. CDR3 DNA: TGCGCCAGCAGCTCCCTTAAAACAGGGCTGAACACTGAAGCTTTCTTT.

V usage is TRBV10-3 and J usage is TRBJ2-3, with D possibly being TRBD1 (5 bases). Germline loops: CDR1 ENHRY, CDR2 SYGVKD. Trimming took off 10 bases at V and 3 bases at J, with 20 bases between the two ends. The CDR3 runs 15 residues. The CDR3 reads CATNGAADKTDTQYF. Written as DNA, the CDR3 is TGTGCCACCAATGGGGCGGCAGACAAAACAGATACGCAGTATTTT.

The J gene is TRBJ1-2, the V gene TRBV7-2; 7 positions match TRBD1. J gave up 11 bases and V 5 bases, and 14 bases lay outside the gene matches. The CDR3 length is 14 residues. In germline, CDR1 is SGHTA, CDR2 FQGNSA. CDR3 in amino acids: CASSPGTVLISYTF. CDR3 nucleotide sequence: TGTGCCAGCAGCCCAGGGACAGTATTAATTTCATACACCTTC.

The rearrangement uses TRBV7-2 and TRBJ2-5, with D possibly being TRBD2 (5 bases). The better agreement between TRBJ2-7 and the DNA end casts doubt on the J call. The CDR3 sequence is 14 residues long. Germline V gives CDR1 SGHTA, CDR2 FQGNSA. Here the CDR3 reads CASSWGGSSDEQYF. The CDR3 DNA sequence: TGTGCCAGCAGCTGGGGTGGTAGTAGCGACGAGCAGTACTTC.

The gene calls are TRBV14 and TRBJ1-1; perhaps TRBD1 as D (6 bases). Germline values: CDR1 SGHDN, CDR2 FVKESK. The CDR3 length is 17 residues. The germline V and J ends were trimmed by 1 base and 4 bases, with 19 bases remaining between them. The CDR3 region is CASSQATPAGGATEAFF. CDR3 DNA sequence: TGTGCCAGCAGCCAAGCGACTCCTGCCGGGGGGGCCACTGAAGCTTTCTTT.

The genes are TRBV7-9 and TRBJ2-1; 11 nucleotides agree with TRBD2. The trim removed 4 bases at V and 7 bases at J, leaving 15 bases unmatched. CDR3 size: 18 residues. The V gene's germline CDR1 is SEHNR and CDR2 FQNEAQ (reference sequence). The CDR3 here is CASSSLASGGPGWNEQFF. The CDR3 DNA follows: TGTGCCAGCAGCTCCCTTGCTAGCGGGGGGCCGGGGTGGAATGAGCAGTTCTTC.

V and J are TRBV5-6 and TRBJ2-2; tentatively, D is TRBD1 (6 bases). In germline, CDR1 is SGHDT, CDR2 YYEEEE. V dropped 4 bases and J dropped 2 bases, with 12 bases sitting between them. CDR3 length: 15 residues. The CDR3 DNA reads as TGTGCCAGCAGCGTCCGACAGGTTAACACCGGGGAGCTGTTTTTT. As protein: CASSVRQVNTGELFF.

Here the CDR3 DNA reads TGTGCCATCAGTGAGTCAAAAGACAGGGTGGGCGAAAAACTGTTTTTT. This translates into CAISESKDRVGEKLFF. The V gene is TRBV10-3, the J gene TRBJ1-4; 7 positions match TRBD1. This CDR3 region has 16 residues. CDR1 is ENHRY, CDR2 SYGVKD, per germline. The trim removed 0 bases at V and 8 bases at J, leaving 9 bases unmatched.

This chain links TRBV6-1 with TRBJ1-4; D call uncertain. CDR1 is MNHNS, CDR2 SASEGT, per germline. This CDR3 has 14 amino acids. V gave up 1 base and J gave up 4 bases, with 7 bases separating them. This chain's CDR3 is CASSEGGLNEKLFF. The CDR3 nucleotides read TGTGCCAGCAGTGAAGGTGGCCTTAATGAAAAACTGTTTTTT.

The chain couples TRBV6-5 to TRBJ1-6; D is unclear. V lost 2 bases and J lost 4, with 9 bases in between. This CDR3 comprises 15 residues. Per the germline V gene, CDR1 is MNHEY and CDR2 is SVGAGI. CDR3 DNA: TGTGCCAGCAGTTACCGAGGGAATTATAATTCACCCCTCCACTTT. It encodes CASSYRGNYNSPLHF.

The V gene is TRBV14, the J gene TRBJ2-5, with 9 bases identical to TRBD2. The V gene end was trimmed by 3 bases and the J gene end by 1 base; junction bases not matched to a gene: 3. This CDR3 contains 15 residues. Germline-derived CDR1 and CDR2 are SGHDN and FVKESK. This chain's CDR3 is CASSQGLAGQETQYF. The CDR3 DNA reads TGTGCCAGCAGCCAGGGACTAGCAGGCCAAGAGACCCAGTACTTC.

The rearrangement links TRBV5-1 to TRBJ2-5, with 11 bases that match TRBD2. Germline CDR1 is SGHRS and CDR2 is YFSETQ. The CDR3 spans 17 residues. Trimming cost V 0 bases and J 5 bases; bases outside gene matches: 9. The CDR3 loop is CASSLVGSGGESETQYF. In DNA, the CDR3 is TGCGCCAGCAGCTTGGTCGGTAGCGGGGGGGAGAGCGAGACCCAGTACTTC.

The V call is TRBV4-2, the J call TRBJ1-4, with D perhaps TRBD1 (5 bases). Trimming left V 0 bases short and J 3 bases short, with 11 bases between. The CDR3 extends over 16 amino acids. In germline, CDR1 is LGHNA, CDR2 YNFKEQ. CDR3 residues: CASSQDPRASNEKLFF. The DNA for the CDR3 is TGTGCCAGCAGCCAAGACCCCAGGGCCTCTAATGAAAAACTGTTTTTT.

CDR3 region: CASSLYGGEQYF. Written as DNA, the CDR3 is TGTGCCAGCAGCCTGTACGGGGGGGAGCAGTACTTC. The rearrangement joins TRBV6-5 to TRBJ2-7; 7 bases match TRBD2. Germline-derived CDR1 and CDR2 are MNHEY and SVGAGI. The CDR3 contains 12 residues. J gave up 7 bases and V 6 bases, and 6 bases lay outside the gene matches.

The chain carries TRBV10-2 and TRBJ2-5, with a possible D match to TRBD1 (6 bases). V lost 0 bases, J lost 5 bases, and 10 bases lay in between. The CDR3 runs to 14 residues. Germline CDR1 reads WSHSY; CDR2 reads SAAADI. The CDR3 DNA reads TGCGCCAGCAGTGAGTCGAAGGGGGTGGAGACCCAGTACTTC. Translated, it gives CASSESKGVETQYF.

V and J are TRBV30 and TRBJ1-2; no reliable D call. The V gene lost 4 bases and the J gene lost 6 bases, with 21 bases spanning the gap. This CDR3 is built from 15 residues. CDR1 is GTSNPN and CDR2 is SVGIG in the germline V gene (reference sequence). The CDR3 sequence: CAWTGFAVTRDGYTF. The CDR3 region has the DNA TGTGCCTGGACTGGTTTCGCGGTAACACGGGATGGCTACACCTTC.

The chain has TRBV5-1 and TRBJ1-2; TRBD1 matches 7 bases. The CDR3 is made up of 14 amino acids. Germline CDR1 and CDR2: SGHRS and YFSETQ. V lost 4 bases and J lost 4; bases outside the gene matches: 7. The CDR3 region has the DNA TGCGCCAGCAGCCCGGCCGGGACAGTCTATGGCTACACCTTC. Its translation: CASSPAGTVYGYTF.

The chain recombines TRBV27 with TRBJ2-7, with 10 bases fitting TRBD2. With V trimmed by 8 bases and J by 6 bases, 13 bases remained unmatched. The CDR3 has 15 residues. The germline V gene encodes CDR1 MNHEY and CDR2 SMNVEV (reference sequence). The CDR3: CASRFLLAGESEQYF. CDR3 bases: TGTGCCAGCCGCTTTCTCCTAGCGGGAGAGTCCGAGCAGTACTTC.

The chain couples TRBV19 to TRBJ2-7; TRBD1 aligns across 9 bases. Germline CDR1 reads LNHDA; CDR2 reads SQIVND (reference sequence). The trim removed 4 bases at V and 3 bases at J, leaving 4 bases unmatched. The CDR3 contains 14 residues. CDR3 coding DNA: TGTGCCAGTAGTACGCGGACAGGGGACTACGAGCAGTACTTC. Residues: CASSTRTGDYEQYF.

Here the CDR3 reads CASSWGPGGTDTQYF. The CDR3 region has the DNA TGCGCCAGCAGCTGGGGGCCAGGGGGCACAGATACGCAGTATTTT. The V and J genes are TRBV5-1 and TRBJ2-3; TRBD1 is a possible D gene (6 bases). The CDR3 is 15 residues long. Germline V lookup: CDR1 SGHRS, CDR2 YFSETQ. Trimming took off 3 bases at V and 1 base at J, with 12 bases between the two ends.